This T cell receptor (beta chain) emerged from a study of spatial heterogeneity in lung cancer (dated by TCRdb to the late 2010s). Background for the entire study: Beta-chain transcripts were consistently detected in greater numbers than alpha-chain transcripts, which likely reflected higher beta-chain transcript abundance. The study linked features of the TCR repertoire to counts of nonsynonymous mutations, which were determined by whole-exome sequencing of tumor tissue. In the raw uncorrected reads, each unique combination of TCR and UMI appeared more than ten times on average. The study quantitatively compared TCR alpha and beta repertoires across multiple tumor regions, matched nontumor lung and blood in non-small cell lung cancer. Both alpha and beta chains were TCR-sequenced in 200 or so tumor regions, under 85 matched nontumor lung samples and around 54 PBMC samples obtained at surgery. Beyond this particular receptor, the publication reports: Additional single-cell paired TCR alpha and beta sequencing was considered necessary to confirm, at a functional level, the hypothesis that regional TCRs recognize regional mutations. Ubiquitous expanded tumor TCRs showed up in blood more often at tumor resection than at routine follow-up.

Interpreted using the paper, the time point label stands for: sample taken at primary tumor resection. Samples were obtained from 70 to 85 patients with early-stage, untreated non-small cell lung cancer from the lung TRACERx cohort. For TCR sequencing, whole RNA was extracted from tumor and nontumor lung tissue, or from cryopreserved PBMC samples, and no cell sorting was done. A patient was chosen for TCR sequencing only when enough RNA was available from at least two tumor regions. V lost 4 bases and J lost 2 bases; the stretch between them is 12 bases long. Spanning cysteine to phenylalanine, the CDR3 consists of 14 amino acids. The CDR3 DNA has 42 bases and is translated from base 1. The germline V gene sets CDR1 to SGHRS and CDR2 to YFSETQ. This clonotype appeared a few times. Its cognate antigen has yet to be identified. Per-base quality was not reported, and no clone a single base away is much larger than it.

Library generation was performed with 5' RACE. The sequencer listed for this sample is NextSeq 500. To allow correction of PCR and sequencing errors, the TCR library protocol tagged every TCR cDNA molecule with a unique molecular identifier. Regarding the original processing steps: Decombinator tools were used for TCR identification, UMI-based error correction and CDR3 extraction. Expanded TCRs were defined as those above a frequency of 2 per 1,000, corresponding to the top 1% of the tumor frequency distribution. Renyi diversity was computed with the R vegan package after each repertoire had been subsampled 100 times to 5,000 TCRs. CDR3 similarity networks were built from amino acid triplet string-kernel similarity, with CDR3s being connected when pairwise similarity was above 0.82. TCRdb ran its own pipeline on the public reads, namely fastp trimming at Q25 and MiXCR clone calling, and kept in-frame beta chains. Each entry merges the rows of one CDR3 protein and shows their most common DNA and genes. TCRdb, not the authors, supplied the V and J calls. The sample has fewer than 45,000 distinct CDR3 sequences on record, less than 9.5% of them singletons. The top ten clonotypes cover around 30% of the sample.

The chain is made from TRBV5-1 and TRBJ1-1; TRBD1 could be the D gene, as 5 bases match. This specimen was PBMCs, taken at surgery. This TCR derives from a female donor with early-stage non-small cell lung cancer. The DNA sequence is TGCGCCAGCAGCATCGGGACTGCCAACACTGAAGCTTTCTTT. Translated, it reads CASSIGTANTEAFF.